One sample yielded the 3 T cell receptor beta chains listed below, sequenced in a study of T cells after yellow fever vaccination. TCRdb re-analysed the 5' RACE reads in MiXCR, keeping a single row per CDR3 protein. The sample records 140,000 to 150,000 distinct CDR3 sequences, approximately 6.6% being singletons. Sequencing was performed on CD4+ T cells sorted from PBMCs, taken 10 days after the yellow fever booster vaccination. All receptors come from a man between 25 and 39 years old who received the YFV17D yellow fever vaccine.

This clonotype was seen many times. At one boundary the junction diverges from the germline segment, which might be a read error. The chain is built from TRBV7-2 and TRBJ2-3; 9 nucleotides agree with TRBD2. This CDR3 has 14 amino acids. Germline CDR1 and CDR2: SGHTA and FQGNSA. This CDR3 reads CASSLAGDTDTQYF. DNA for the CDR3: TGTGCCAGCAGTTTAGCGGGGGATACAGATACGCAGTATTTT.

The chain employs TRBV7-6 and TRBJ1-1; D may be TRBD1 (5 bases). Between the trimmed V and J ends, which lost 1 base and 6 bases, there was a span of 12 bases. The CDR3 sequence is 14 residues long. Germline-derived CDR1 and CDR2 are SGHVS and FNYEAQ. This CDR3 is CASSLGQGRPEAFF. The CDR3, as DNA: TGTGCCAGCAGCTTAGGGCAGGGTAGGCCTGAAGCTTTCTTT.

This clonotype appeared a few times. A read error may explain this, as a much larger clone is one base away. V gene TRBV20-1 combines with J gene TRBJ2-1, with TRBD2 identical over 12 bases. The germline V gene encodes CDR1 DFQATT and CDR2 SNEGSKA (reference sequence). The CDR3 has 16 residues. The CDR3 here is CCARLAGAKIYNEQFF. For the CDR3, the DNA is TGCTGTGCTAGACTAGCGGGAGCTAAAATCTACAATGAGCAGTTCTTC.